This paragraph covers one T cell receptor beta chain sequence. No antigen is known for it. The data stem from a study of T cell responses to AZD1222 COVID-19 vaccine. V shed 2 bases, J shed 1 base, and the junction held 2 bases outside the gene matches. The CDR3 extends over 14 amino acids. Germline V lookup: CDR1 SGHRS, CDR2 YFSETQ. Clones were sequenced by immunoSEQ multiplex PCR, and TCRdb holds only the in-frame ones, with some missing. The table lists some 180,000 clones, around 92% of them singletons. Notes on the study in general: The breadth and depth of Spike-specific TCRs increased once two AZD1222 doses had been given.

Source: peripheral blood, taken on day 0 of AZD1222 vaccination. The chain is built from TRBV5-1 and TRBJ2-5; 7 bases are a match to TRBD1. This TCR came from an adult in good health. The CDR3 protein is CASSFDRVQETQYF. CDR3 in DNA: TGCGCCAGCAGCTTTGACAGGGTCCAAGAGACCCAGTACTTC.